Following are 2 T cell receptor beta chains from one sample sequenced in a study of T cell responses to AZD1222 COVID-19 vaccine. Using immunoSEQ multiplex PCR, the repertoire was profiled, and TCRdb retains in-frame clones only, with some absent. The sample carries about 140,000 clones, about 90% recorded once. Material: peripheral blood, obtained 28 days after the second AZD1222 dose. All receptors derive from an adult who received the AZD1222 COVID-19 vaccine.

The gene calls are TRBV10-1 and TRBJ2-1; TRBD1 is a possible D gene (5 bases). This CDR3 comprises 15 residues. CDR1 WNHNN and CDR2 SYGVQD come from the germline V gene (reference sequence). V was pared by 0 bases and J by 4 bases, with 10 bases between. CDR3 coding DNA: TGCGCCAGCAGTGAGTCAGAACAGGCTTACAATGAGCAGTTCTTC. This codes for CASSESEQAYNEQFF.

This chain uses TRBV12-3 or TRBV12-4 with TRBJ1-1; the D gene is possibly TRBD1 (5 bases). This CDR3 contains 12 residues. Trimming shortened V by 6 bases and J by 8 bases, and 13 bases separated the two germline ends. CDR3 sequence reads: CASSPRGGEAFF. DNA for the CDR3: TGTGCCAGCAGCCCTCGTGGGGGGGAAGCTTTCTTT.